These 4 T cell receptor beta chains originate from one sample sequenced in a study of blood T cell repertoires in COVID-19 (dated by TCRdb to about 2020). Preparation of the library involved the immunoSEQ multiplex PCR assay. Sourced from immuneACCESS, this table was stored by TCRdb with only in-frame sequences that have V and J called. A share of the clones is absent; for the studies checked, an unresolved V gene accounts for under half, and the remainder has no known explanation. In this sample the table shows approximately 60,000 clones, around 90% of which occur a single time. 20% to 25% of the sample is held by the ten biggest clonotypes. Sequencing was carried out using peripheral blood. These receptors came from a woman older than 75 with COVID-19, enrolled during active disease.

This CDR3 reads CASSQHRGLGETQYF. In DNA form, the CDR3 reads TGTGCCAGCAGCCAACACAGGGGGCTGGGAGAGACCCAGTACTTC. The chain combines TRBV7-9 with TRBJ2-5; 9 nucleotides line up with TRBD1. This CDR3 comprises 15 residues. Germline loops: CDR1 SEHNR, CDR2 FQNEAQ (reference sequence). J was trimmed by 4 bases and V by 5 bases; bases with no gene match: 8. The full variable domain, with the rest looked up from reference TRBV7-9 and TRBJ2-5, is DTGVSQNPRHKITKRGQNVTFRCDPISEHNRLYWYRQTLGQGPEFLTYFQNEAQLEKSRLLSDRFSAERPKGSFSTLEIQRTEQGDSAMYLCASSQHRGLGETQYFGPGTRLLVL.

This clone has more than one count but fewer than ten. The chain joins TRBV27 to TRBJ1-1, with 7 bases matching TRBD1. The CDR3 runs 14 residues. V gave up 5 bases and J gave up 4 bases; unmatched junction bases: 7. Germline-derived CDR1 and CDR2 are MNHEY and SMNVEV (reference sequence). The CDR3 loop is CASSRGGSSTEAFF. The DNA of the CDR3 is TGTGCCAGCAGTCGAGGGGGCAGCAGCACTGAAGCTTTCTTT.

V gene TRBV19 combines with J gene TRBJ2-3; D gene uncertain. The CDR3 totals 14 residues. Per the germline V gene, CDR1 is LNHDA and CDR2 is SQIVND (reference sequence). Trimming took 6 bases from V and 1 from J, leaving 11 bases between them. The CDR3 bases are TGTGCCAGTAGCCTTGAGCTGCGCACAGATACGCAGTATTTT. Protein: CASSLELRTDTQYF.

The chain combines TRBV12-3 or TRBV12-4 with TRBJ1-5; perhaps TRBD1 as D (5 bases). There are 12 residues in the CDR3. Trimming shortened V by 6 bases and J by 9 bases, and 12 bases separated the two germline ends. CDR3: CASRPNQGPQHF. CDR3 in DNA: TGTGCCAGCAGGCCTAACCAGGGGCCCCAGCATTTT.